This entry features one T cell receptor (beta chain) sequence. A read error may be the cause here, since a much bigger clone is one base away. This sample is part of a study of molecular identifiers for immune sequencing clone quantification. TCRdb recomputed calls from the PCR reads with MiXCR, one row per CDR3 protein. The sample contains 45,000 to 55,000 distinct CDR3 sequences, just over 35% of which appear only once. The TCR was taken from a human donor in good health. Some libraries in this study had Jurkat cell RNA spiked in. The material sequenced was naive CD8+ T cells from blood, with Jurkat cell RNA spiked in. Regarding subset: FACS-sorted CD8+CD4-CCR7+CD45RA+ naive T cells.

CDR3: CSVKDPGGELVF. For the CDR3, the DNA is TGCAGCGTTAAGGACCCCGGCGGGGAGCTGGTTTTT. The chain couples TRBV29-1 to TRBJ2-2, with D possibly TRBD2 on 6 matching bases. The germline V gene encodes CDR1 SQVTM and CDR2 ANQGSEA. The CDR3 is made up of 12 amino acids.